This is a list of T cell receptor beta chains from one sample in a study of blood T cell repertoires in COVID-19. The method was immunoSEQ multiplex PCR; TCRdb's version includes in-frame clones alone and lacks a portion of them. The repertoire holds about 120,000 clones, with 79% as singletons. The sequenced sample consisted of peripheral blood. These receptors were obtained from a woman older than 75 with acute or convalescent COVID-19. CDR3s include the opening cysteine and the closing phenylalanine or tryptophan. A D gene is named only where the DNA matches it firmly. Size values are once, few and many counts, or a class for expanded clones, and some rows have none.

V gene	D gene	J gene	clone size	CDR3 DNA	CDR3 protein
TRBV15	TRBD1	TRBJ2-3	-	TGTGCCACCAGCGGACCTCCAGGGGGCTTGGCAGATACGCAGTATTTT	CATSGPPGGLADTQYF
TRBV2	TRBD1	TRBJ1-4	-	TGTGCCAGCACAGGGGGCGGGTCAACTAATGAAAAACTGTTTTTT	CASTGGGSTNEKLFF
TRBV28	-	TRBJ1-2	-	TGTGCCAGCAGTCAATCTAACTATGGCTACACCTTC	CASSQSNYGYTF
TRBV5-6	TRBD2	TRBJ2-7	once	TGTGCCAGTAGGAGCGGGGGGCAAGCCTACGAGCAGTACTTC	CASRSGGQAYEQYF
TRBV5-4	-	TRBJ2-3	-	TGTGCCAGCAGCTTGGGGCCTAGCAGCAACACAGATACGCAGTATTTT	CASSLGPSSNTDTQYF
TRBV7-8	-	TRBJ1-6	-	TGTGCCAGCGTCGCGGGGCCTGGTAATTCACCCCTCCACTTT	CASVAGPGNSPLHF
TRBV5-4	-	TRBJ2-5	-	TGTGCCAGCAGCTATGACAGGATAGAGACCCAGTACTTC	CASSYDRIETQYF
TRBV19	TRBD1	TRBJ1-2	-	TGTGCCAGTAGTAGCCGGGACAGGGGCGGAGGGAGCTATGGCTACACCTTC	CASSSRDRGGGSYGYTF
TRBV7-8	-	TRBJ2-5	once	TGTGCCAGCAGCCTGGGGCCAACAGAGACCCAGTACTTC	CASSLGPTETQYF
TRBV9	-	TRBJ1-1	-	TGTGCCAGCAGCGTACAATTGAACACTGAAGCTTTCTTT	CASSVQLNTEAFF
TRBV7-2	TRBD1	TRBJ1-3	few	TGTGCCAGCAGCTCTGGCCAGGGCAGGGGGGCGCTCTATGGAAACACCATATATTTT	CASSSGQGRGALYGNTIYF
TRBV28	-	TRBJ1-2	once	TGTGCCAGCAGTTTACCTACAGGAGTTAACTATGGCTACACCTTC	CASSLPTGVNYGYTF
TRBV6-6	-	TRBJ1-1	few	TGTGCCAGCAGTTACTCGTCCGTGAACACTGAAGCTTTCTTT	CASSYSSVNTEAFF
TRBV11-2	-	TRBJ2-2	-	TGTGCCAGCAGCAGGACGGGAAACACCGGGGAGCTGTTTTTT	CASSRTGNTGELFF
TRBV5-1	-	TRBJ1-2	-	TGCGCCAGCAGCGGGCGGGCGGGGCAGGGAGATGGCTACACCTTC	CASSGRAGQGDGYTF
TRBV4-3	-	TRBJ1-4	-	TGCGCCAGCAGCCAAGATCCCCCAACGGGTAATGAAAAACTGTTTTTT	CASSQDPPTGNEKLFF
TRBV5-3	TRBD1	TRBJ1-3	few	TGTGCCAGAAGCTCCCACTCCCGACAGGGCCTTGCTCCCTGGGCTGGAAACACCATATATTTT	CARSSHSRQGLAPWAGNTIYF
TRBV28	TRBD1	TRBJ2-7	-	TGTGCCAGCAGTTTAGGGGGACAGGGGTATGATGGAGAGCAGTACTTC	CASSLGGQGYDGEQYF
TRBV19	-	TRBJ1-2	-	TGTGCCAGTAGTATGGGAGGGGGGCAGAGTGGCTACACCTTC	CASSMGGGQSGYTF
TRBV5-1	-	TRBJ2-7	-	TGCGCCAGCAGCTTGGGTCCAGGGGCCGCGACCTACGAGCAGTACTTC	CASSLGPGAATYEQYF
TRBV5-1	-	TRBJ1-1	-	TGCGCCAGCAGCAGTGGAGAGGTAAACACTGAAGCTTTCTTT	CASSSGEVNTEAFF
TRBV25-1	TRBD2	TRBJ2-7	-	TGTGCCAGCAGGGGGCTAGCGGGATCCTTGACCTACGAGCAGTACTTC	CASRGLAGSLTYEQYF
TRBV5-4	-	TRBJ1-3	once	TGTGCCAGCAGCTTGGGTGGCAGGGTACGTGGAAACACCATATATTTT	CASSLGGRVRGNTIYF
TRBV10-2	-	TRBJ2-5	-	TGCGCCAGCAGTGACAGACACCCTCAAGAGACCCAGTACTTC	CASSDRHPQETQYF
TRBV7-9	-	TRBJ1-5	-	TGTGCCAGCAGCGCGGCCGGGACACCAAATCAGCCCCAGCATTTT	CASSAAGTPNQPQHF
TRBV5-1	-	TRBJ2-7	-	TGCGCCAGCAGCTGGGGGGACCGACTCTACGAGCAGTACTTC	CASSWGDRLYEQYF
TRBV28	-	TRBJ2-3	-	TGTGCCAGCAGTTCTGGACTACAAGATACGCAGTATTTT	CASSSGLQDTQYF
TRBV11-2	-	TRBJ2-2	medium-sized	TGTGCCAGCCCCGTGGGCCCGAGAGCGGTCACCGGGGAGCTGTTTTTT	CASPVGPRAVTGELFF
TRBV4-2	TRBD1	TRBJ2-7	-	TGTGCCAGCAGCCACACTTACAGGGGCTCCTACGAGCAGTACTTC	CASSHTYRGSYEQYF
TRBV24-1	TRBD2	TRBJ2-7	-	TGTGCCACCAGTGATTTGAGCACTAGCGGGACATACGAGCAGTACTTC	CATSDLSTSGTYEQYF
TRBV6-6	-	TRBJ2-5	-	TGTGCCAGCAGGTGGGCCCCTCGAAGGGAGACCCAGTACTTC	CASRWAPRRETQYF
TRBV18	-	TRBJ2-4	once	TGTGCCAGCTCACCATATGCGGGGGCCAAAAACATTCAGTACTTC	CASSPYAGAKNIQYF
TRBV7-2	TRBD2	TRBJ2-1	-	TGTGCCAGCAGCTTAAATGGGAGGGGACTCTACAATGAGCAGTTCTTC	CASSLNGRGLYNEQFF
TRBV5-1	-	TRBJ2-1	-	TGCGCCAGCAGCTCGACAGCCTCCTACAATGAGCAGTTCTTC	CASSSTASYNEQFF
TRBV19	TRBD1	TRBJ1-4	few	TGTGCCAGTAGTATCCGGGACAGCCCACTTGCAACTAATGAAAAACTGTTTTTT	CASSIRDSPLATNEKLFF
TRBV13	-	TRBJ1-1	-	TGTGCCAGCAGCTTAGAGGGGCGGTCGAACACTGAAGCTTTCTTT	CASSLEGRSNTEAFF
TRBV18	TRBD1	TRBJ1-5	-	TGTGCCAGCTCACCTCAACAGGGGAGAAATCAGCCCCAGCATTTT	CASSPQQGRNQPQHF
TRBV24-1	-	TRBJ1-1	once	TGTGCCACCGACAGGTCCGAAGAAGCTTTCTTT	CATDRSEEAFF
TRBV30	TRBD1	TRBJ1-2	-	TGTGCCTGGAGTGCAGGGGGGAACGGCTACACCTTC	CAWSAGGNGYTF
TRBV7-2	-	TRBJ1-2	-	TGTGCCAGCAGCTTAGGTCGCAGGGGTAACTATGGCTACACCTTC	CASSLGRRGNYGYTF
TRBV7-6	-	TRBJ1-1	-	TGTGCCAGCAGCCAGTCTTCCTGGAACACTGAAGCTTTCTTT	CASSQSSWNTEAFF
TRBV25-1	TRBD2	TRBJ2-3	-	TGTGCCAGCAGTGATCCGAGGCTAGCGGTAGATACGCAGTATTTT	CASSDPRLAVDTQYF
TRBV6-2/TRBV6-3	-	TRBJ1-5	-	TGTGCCAGCAGTTACTCGAGGCAGGGGAATCAGCCCCAGCATTTT	CASSYSRQGNQPQHF
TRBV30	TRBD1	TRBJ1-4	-	TGTGCCTGGACCCCGGTGCAGGGGGCTTGGAAACTGTTTTTT	CAWTPVQGAWKLFF
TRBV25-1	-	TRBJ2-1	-	TGTGCCAGCAGTGAATACGGAGGGTCCTACAATGAGCAGTTCTTC	CASSEYGGSYNEQFF
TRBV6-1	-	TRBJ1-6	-	TGTGCCAGCAGTGAAGCGCAGTCGGGAGATCCTCCCCTCCACTTT	CASSEAQSGDPPLHF
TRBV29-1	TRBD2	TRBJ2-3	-	TGCAGCGCTATTGCGCCTCTAGCGGGAGAAACAGATACGCAGTATTTT	CSAIAPLAGETDTQYF
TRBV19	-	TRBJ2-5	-	TGTGCCAGTAGTATTCATAGGCAGGGGACCCAGTACTTC	CASSIHRQGTQYF
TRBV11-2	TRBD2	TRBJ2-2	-	TGTGCCAGCAGCCCCGGGACTAGCGGGATGGTCGGGGAGCTGTTTTTT	CASSPGTSGMVGELFF
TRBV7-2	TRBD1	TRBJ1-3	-	TGTGCCAGCAGCTTAGTATCAGGGGGCATAAACACCATATATTTT	CASSLVSGGINTIYF
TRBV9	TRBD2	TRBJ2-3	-	TGTGCCAGCAGCGTACAGGGACTAGCGGGAGTTCATACGCAGTATTTT	CASSVQGLAGVHTQYF
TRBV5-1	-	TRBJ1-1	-	TGCGCCAGCAGCCCAGGGACCTCCGGGGGGGTAGCTTTCTTT	CASSPGTSGGVAFF
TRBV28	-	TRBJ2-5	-	TGTGCCAGCACCGTGAGGGCGGCTCAAGAGACCCAGTACTTC	CASTVRAAQETQYF
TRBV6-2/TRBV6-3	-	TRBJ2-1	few	TGTGCCAGCAGCTTTCACGGGAATGAGCAGTTCTTC	CASSFHGNEQFF
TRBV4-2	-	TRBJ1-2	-	TGTGCCAGCAGCCAAGAGGGAGGAAGCAGCGGCTACACCTTC	CASSQEGGSSGYTF